This passage covers 24 T cell receptor beta chains from one sample sequenced in a study of blood T cells in healthy people across ages. Next came a second PCR, run for about 7 to 12 cycles, which used a sample-barcoded 5' primer along with a J-beta primer mix. TCRdb redid the calling of the 5' RACE reads with MiXCR, one entry per CDR3 protein. The profile shows hundreds of thousands of distinct CDR3 sequences, roughly 21% of them singletons. Sequencing was done on a sample of blood. The origin of the receptors is an older man in good health.

As concerns this clonotype: In this CDR3 the conserved last residue, phenylalanine or tryptophan, is missing, so a read error is likely. The chain employs TRBV7-8 and TRBJ2-3; D perhaps matches TRBD2 (5 bases). The CDR3 consists of 14 residues. V gave up 5 bases and J gave up 3 bases, with 12 bases separating them. Germline assignment: CDR1 SGHVS and CDR2 FQNEAQ. DNA of the CDR3: TGTGCCAGCAGCCTCCCGAGCGGAACAGATACGCAGTATCTC. It encodes CASSLPSGTDTQYL.

This clonotype occurred a few times. The chain uses TRBV27 and TRBJ2-2, with D possibly being TRBD1 (5 bases). The V end was cut by 4 bases, the J end by 7 bases, with 10 bases between. Germline assignment: CDR1 MNHEY and CDR2 SMNVEV (reference sequence). This CDR3 region has 13 residues. The CDR3 spells CASSSGFGGELFF. The CDR3 DNA is TGTGCCAGCAGTTCAGGGTTTGGCGGGGAGCTGTTTTTT.

In this sample, this clonotype turned up a few times. The CDR3 reads CASSLSPGDFEQYF. In nucleotides, the CDR3 is TGTGCCAGCAGTTTGTCGCCGGGAGACTTCGAGCAGTACTTC. The chain employs TRBV28 and TRBJ2-7, with D maybe TRBD2 (6 bases). Germline V lookup: CDR1 MDHEN, CDR2 SYDVKM. This CDR3 contains 14 residues. Between the trimmed V and J ends, which lost 3 bases and 6 bases, there was a span of 15 bases.

There are many counts of this clonotype. The chain uses TRBV5-6 and TRBJ2-1, with TRBD2 identical over 10 bases. V was clipped by 7 bases and J by 4 bases; unmatched bases: 5. CDR3 size: 14 residues. Germline V lookup: CDR1 SGHDT, CDR2 YYEEEE. The CDR3 loop is CASQAGGLYNEQFF. The CDR3 nucleotides read TGTGCCAGCCAAGCGGGAGGGTTATACAATGAGCAGTTCTTC.

This clonotype has more than one count but fewer than ten. The chain combines TRBV20-1 with TRBJ2-3; 15 bases line up with TRBD2. The J segment lost 4 bases and the V segment lost 4 bases, leaving 3 bases of the junction unmatched. Germline CDR1 DFQATT, CDR2 SNEGSKA (reference sequence). This CDR3 contains 15 residues. CDR3 sequence: CSATRTSGRADTQYF. DNA for the CDR3: TGCAGTGCTACCCGGACTAGCGGGAGGGCAGATACGCAGTATTTT.

In this sample, this clonotype turned up a few times. One end of the junction is discordant with germline, which a read error may explain. V gene TRBV7-2 combines with J gene TRBJ1-1, with D uncertain. The CDR3 consists of 15 residues. In germline, CDR1 is SGHTA, CDR2 FQGNSA. CDR3 sequence reads: CASSLGGVMNTDAFF. The DNA for the CDR3 is TGTGCCAGCAGCTTAGGAGGAGTCATGAACACTGATGCTTTCTTT.

V usage is TRBV24-1 and J usage is TRBJ2-2; D is tentatively TRBD1 or TRBD2 (5 bases each). The CDR3 totals 15 residues. CDR1 is KGHDR and CDR2 is SFDVKD in the germline V gene. The V end lost 7 bases, the J end lost 3 bases, and 14 bases lay between the germline ends. CDR3 nucleotide sequence: TGTGCCACCAGCCCAGGGAGTTGGTACACCGGGGAGCTGTTTTTT. This encodes CATSPGSWYTGELFF.

In this sample, this clonotype turned up once. The CDR3 spells CASDYRGTETQYF. The CDR3 DNA follows: TGTGCCAGCGACTACAGGGGGACGGAGACCCAGTACTTC. The chain employs TRBV7-8 and TRBJ2-5, with 8 positions matching TRBD1. J was trimmed by 5 bases and V by 8 bases; bases with no gene match: 7. CDR1 and CDR2 from the germline V gene are SGHVS and FQNEAQ. CDR3 length: 13 amino acids.

J is TRBJ2-1 and V is TRBV20-1, with D possibly being TRBD1 or TRBD2 (5 bases each). Judging by the DNA end, TRBJ2-5 fits better; the J call may be wrong. The CDR3 loop spans 13 amino acids. Germline values: CDR1 DFQATT, CDR2 SNEGSKA (reference sequence). The CDR3 protein is CSAMVLERGTQYF. CDR3 in DNA: TGCAGTGCTATGGTGCTGGAGAGGGGGACCCAGTACTTC.

This clonotype was detected once. J is TRBJ2-3 and V is TRBV12-5, with TRBD2 matching 15 bases. The CDR3 sequence is 18 residues long. The V and J ends lost 6 bases and 0 bases, in that order; junction bases with no gene match: 7. Germline CDR1 reads LGHNT; CDR2 reads FRNRAP. The chain's CDR3 is CASGPGLAGGTSTDTQYF. Here the CDR3 DNA reads TGTGCTAGTGGCCCTGGACTAGCGGGAGGGACCAGCACAGATACGCAGTATTTT.

CDR3 sequence: CASRQNSGNQETQYF. The CDR3 region has the DNA TGTGCCAGCAGACAAAACAGCGGGAATCAGGAGACCCAGTACTTC. The chain employs TRBV12-3 or TRBV12-4 and TRBJ2-5; TRBD2 matches 7 bases. The CDR3 spans 15 residues. Trimming cost V 6 bases and J 5 bases; bases outside gene matches: 12.

The DNA of the CDR3 is TGTGCCAGCAGTTTAGTAGCGGAAGAGCAGTACTTC. Amino acid sequence: CASSLVAEEQYF. This rearrangement joins TRBV12-3 or TRBV12-4 to TRBJ2-7; D may be TRBD2 (6 bases). Trimming pared 1 base from V and 7 bases from J, leaving 8 bases between. CDR3 length: 12 amino acids.

Only one count was recorded for this clonotype. The chain carries TRBV3-1 and TRBJ1-1; D is uncertain. V gave up 1 base and J gave up 3 bases, with 15 bases separating them. CDR1 is LGHDT, CDR2 YNNKEL, per germline (reference sequence). The CDR3 contains 16 residues. CDR3 amino acids: CASSQVTPQRHTEAFF. The CDR3 DNA reads as TGTGCCAGCAGCCAAGTGACCCCACAGAGACACACTGAAGCTTTCTTT. Full variable domain (missing parts from reference TRBV3-1 and TRBJ1-1): DTAVSQTPKYLVTQMGNDKSIKCEQNLGHDTMYWYKQDSKKFLKIMFSYNNKELIINETVPNRFSPKSPDKAHLNLHINSLELGDSAVYFCASSQVTPQRHTEAFFGQGTRLTVV.

V gene TRBV11-2 combines with J gene TRBJ2-3; weak D call: TRBD1 (6 bases). The CDR3 sequence is 16 residues long. Per germline, CDR1 SGHAT and CDR2 FQNNGV. With 2 bases removed from V and 6 bases from J, the gap between germline ends came to 18 bases. The CDR3 DNA is TGTGCCAGCAGCTTATCAGGCAGGGGAGTAGGTGATACGCAGTATTTT. Translated: CASSLSGRGVGDTQYF.

Of note for this clonotype: This sequence may be a read error, since a much larger clone differs from it by one base. The J gene is TRBJ2-5, the V gene TRBV9; 12 bases are a match to TRBD1. The DNA end is more similar to TRBJ2-1, so the J call may be wrong. The germline V gene encodes CDR1 SGDLS and CDR2 YYNGEE. CDR3 length: 16 residues. CDR3: CASSASGQGARNEQFF. As DNA, the CDR3 is TGTGCCAGCAGCGCATCGGGACAGGGGGCTCGCAATGAGCAGTTCTTC.

The CDR3 here is CASSLIMGGRDEQFF. In nucleotides, the CDR3 is TGTGCCAGCAGCCTCATAATGGGCGGGAGAGATGAGCAGTTCTTC. The chain couples TRBV11-1 to TRBJ2-1; 7 nucleotides agree with TRBD2. Germline-derived CDR1 and CDR2 are SGHAT and FQDESV (reference sequence). Unmatched junction bases numbered 12, after V lost 5 bases and J lost 8 bases. CDR3 length equals 15 residues.

The chain has TRBV28 and TRBJ2-5, with D possibly called TRBD1 or TRBD2 (5 bases each). The J call is doubtful: the DNA matches TRBJ2-7 better. Germline CDR1 MDHEN, CDR2 SYDVKM. The CDR3 loop spans 15 amino acids. The CDR3 sequence is CASSLGDRLASEQYF. The CDR3 nucleotides are TGTGCCAGCAGTTTGGGGGACCGGCTGGCCTCCGAGCAGTACTTC.

The rearrangement links TRBV12-3 or TRBV12-4 to TRBJ1-1; D gene uncertain. The CDR3 loop spans 13 amino acids. Trimming cost V 8 bases and J 0 bases, with 10 bases left between them. CDR3 protein: CASASSVNTEAFF. The CDR3, as DNA: TGTGCCAGCGCCAGCAGCGTGAACACTGAAGCTTTCTTT.

The rearrangement joins TRBV14 to TRBJ1-2, with D unclear. Per the germline V gene, CDR1 is SGHDN and CDR2 is FVKESK. Trimming took 1 base from V and 5 from J, leaving 8 bases between them. The CDR3 has 13 residues. CDR3: CASSQVGAYGYTF. CDR3 DNA: TGTGCCAGCAGCCAAGTGGGCGCGTATGGCTACACCTTC.

The CDR3 bases are TGTGCCAGCAGTCGGACTAGCGGTCTAGTACAGACCCAGTACTTC. It codes for CASSRTSGLVQTQYF. The chain has TRBV6-5 and TRBJ2-5, with 10 nucleotides matching TRBD2. V was clipped by 5 bases and J by 6 bases; unmatched bases: 9. Germline-derived CDR1 and CDR2 are MNHEY and SVGAGI. The CDR3 has 15 residues.

About this clonotype itself: With a much larger clone just one base away, this may be a read error. The chain carries TRBV29-1 and TRBJ2-7, with a possible D match to TRBD2 (7 bases). The CDR3 loop spans 13 amino acids. V was cut by 4 bases and J by 2 bases, with 12 bases left in between. Germline assignment: CDR1 SQVTM and CDR2 ANQGSEA. The CDR3, as DNA: TGCAGCGTTGCGCGGGGGCGGGCCTACGAGCAGTACTTC. Protein: CSVARGRAYEQYF.

This clonotype was seen a few times. This chain's CDR3 is CASRRFGANVLTF. CDR3 coding DNA: TGTGCCAGCAGGAGATTCGGGGCCAACGTCCTGACTTTC. The chain links TRBV6-5 to TRBJ2-6; D is uncertain. The germline V and J ends were trimmed by 6 bases and 4 bases, with 7 bases remaining between them. This CDR3 is 13 amino acids long. Germline V gives CDR1 MNHEY, CDR2 SVGAGI.

This clonotype was counted a few times. The chain has TRBV29-1 and TRBJ1-2; D not certain. CDR1 is SQVTM and CDR2 is ANQGSEA in the germline V gene. The CDR3 consists of 12 residues. V lost 4 bases and J lost 7, with 13 bases in between. The CDR3 here is CSVGRPSGGYTF. DNA of the CDR3: TGCAGCGTTGGTCGTCCGTCGGGTGGCTACACCTTC.

This chain uses TRBV27 with TRBJ2-3; perhaps TRBD1 as D (5 bases). The germline V gene has CDR1 MNHEY and CDR2 SMNVEV (reference sequence). V gave up 2 bases and J gave up 8 bases, with 17 bases separating them. CDR3 size: 15 residues. CDR3 sequence: CASSLGVLGRGTQYF. The CDR3 coding sequence is TGTGCCAGCAGTTTAGGGGTTCTAGGTAGGGGTACGCAGTATTTT.